Reported below is one T cell receptor beta chain. The entry originates in a study of CD8+ T cells in alopecia areata. The sample's treatment: oral pan-JAK inhibitor, 5-10 mg twice daily. Extracted RNA was reverse transcribed into cDNA, the sequencing template. TCRdb's table, derived via immunoSEQ multiplex PCR, lists solely in-frame clones and lacks some. Among 150,000 or so clones listed, about three fifths were seen once. The TCR was taken from a human donor with alopecia areata. The sequenced sample was CD4+ T cells sorted from blood, obtained at week 4, from a patient treated with tofacitinib.

As DNA, the CDR3 is TGCAGCGGTCAGGTACAAGAGACCCAGTACTTC. Protein product: CSGQVQETQYF. The chain joins TRBV29-1 to TRBJ2-5, with D unresolved. The CDR3 has 11 residues. The germline V gene encodes CDR1 SQVTM and CDR2 ANQGSEA. Between the trimmed V and J ends, which lost 7 bases and 2 bases, there was a span of 8 bases.